Listed below are T cell receptor beta chains from one sample, sequenced in a study of blood T cell repertoires in COVID-19. The method was immunoSEQ multiplex PCR; TCRdb's version includes in-frame clones alone and lacks a portion of them. The table has roughly 33,000 clones, approximately 86% seen once. The sequenced sample consisted of peripheral blood. These TCRs come from a human donor in a cohort sampled during active COVID-19. The CDR3 runs from the conserved cysteine through the conserved F or W. A D gene is named only where the DNA matches it firmly. A clone size is listed for some rows: how often the clone was seen (once, few, many), or a class if it is expanded.

j_call clone_size d_call v_call cdr3_aa cdr3_nt
TRBJ1-1 NA TRBD1 TRBV7-9 CASSPTGDPEAFF TGTGCCAGCAGCCCGACAGGGGATCCTGAAGCTTTCTTT
TRBJ2-1 NA TRBD2 TRBV6-6 CASSYSGGAYNEQFF TGTGCCAGCAGTTACTCCGGGGGGGCTTACAATGAGCAGTTCTTC
TRBJ2-1 NA NA TRBV5-1 CASSPRTVPKDEQFF TGCGCCAGCAGCCCGAGGACAGTACCAAAGGATGAGCAGTTCTTC
TRBJ2-5 NA TRBD2 TRBV27 CASSLPRLARETQYF TGTGCCAGCAGTTTACCCAGACTAGCGAGGGAGACCCAGTACTTC
TRBJ2-7 NA TRBD1 TRBV6-5 CASNSGQSYEQYF TGTGCCAGTAATTCGGGACAGTCCTACGAGCAGTACTTC
TRBJ1-2 NA NA TRBV6-5 CASSYAQVASGYTF TGTGCCAGCAGTTACGCCCAGGTGGCTTCTGGCTACACCTTC
TRBJ2-3 NA TRBD2 TRBV24-1 CATSDQGLAGTDTQYF TGTGCCACCAGTGACCAGGGACTAGCGGGCACAGATACGCAGTATTTT
TRBJ2-3 NA NA TRBV7-2 CASSSYTPGSDTQYF TGTGCCAGCAGCTCATACACCCCAGGGTCAGATACGCAGTATTTT
TRBJ2-1 once NA TRBV18 CASSPQARSSYNEQFF TGTGCCAGCTCACCCCAAGCCCGGAGCTCCTACAATGAGCAGTTCTTC
TRBJ1-2 NA NA TRBV28 CASRRQNYGYTF TGTGCCAGCAGAAGACAGAACTATGGCTACACCTTC
TRBJ1-2 NA TRBD1 TRBV6-5 CASRQTGNYGYTF TGTGCCAGCAGGCAGACAGGGAACTATGGCTACACCTTC
TRBJ1-2 NA TRBD1 TRBV11-2 CASSLAGGTFYTF TGTGCCAGCAGCTTAGCAGGGGGCACCTTCTACACCTTC
TRBJ2-5 NA NA TRBV7-9 CASSLGGRQETQYF TGTGCCAGCAGCTTAGGCGGGCGACAAGAGACCCAGTACTTC
TRBJ1-2 few NA TRBV5-8 CASTLTRNYGYTF TGTGCCAGCACCTTAACTAGGAACTATGGCTACACCTTC
TRBJ2-1 once NA TRBV5-4 CASSLSPGSEQFF TGTGCCAGCAGCCTAAGCCCGGGGAGTGAGCAGTTCTTC
TRBJ1-1 once TRBD1 TRBV27 CASSLTRQGVAFF TGTGCCAGCAGTTTAACCAGACAGGGAGTAGCTTTCTTT
TRBJ2-1 NA NA TRBV9 CASSVVATGEQFF TGTGCCAGCAGCGTCGTGGCTACGGGTGAGCAGTTCTTC
TRBJ1-2 NA NA TRBV19 CASSLTENYGYTF TGTGCCAGTAGTTTGACAGAGAACTATGGCTACACCTTC
TRBJ2-7 once NA TRBV7-9 CASSGSGHPYEQYF TGTGCCAGCAGTGGATCAGGACACCCCTACGAGCAGTACTTC
TRBJ1-3 NA NA TRBV19 CASRTGQDSGNTIYF TGTGCCAGCCGTACGGGACAAGACTCTGGAAACACCATATATTTT
TRBJ1-6 NA TRBD1 TRBV7-9 CASSLGQGFYNSPLHF TGTGCCAGCAGCCTGGGACAGGGCTTTTATAATTCACCCCTCCACTTT
TRBJ2-3 NA TRBD1 TRBV7-3 CASSGQGTPDTQYF TGTGCCAGCAGCGGACAGGGGACCCCAGATACGCAGTATTTT
TRBJ2-1 once NA TRBV4-3 CASSQEPLNYNEQFF TGCGCCAGCAGCCAAGAACCCCTAAATTACAATGAGCAGTTCTTC
TRBJ2-3 NA TRBD1 TRBV28 CASSFQQGPTDTQYF TGTGCCAGCAGTTTTCAACAGGGGCCCACAGATACGCAGTATTTT
TRBJ2-1 NA TRBD2 TRBV27 CASSSSVGAGGLNEQFF TGTGCCAGCAGTTCGTCAGTAGGAGCGGGAGGTTTAAATGAGCAGTTCTTC
TRBJ2-1 NA TRBD1 TRBV19 CASRRTGEDNEQFF TGTGCCAGTAGGAGGACAGGGGAGGACAATGAGCAGTTCTTC
TRBJ2-4 NA TRBD1 TRBV5-4 CASSLGQGNIQYF TGTGCCAGCAGCTTAGGACAGGGGAACATTCAGTACTTC
TRBJ2-2 NA TRBD2 TRBV7-9 CASSLPGLAANTGELFF TGTGCCAGCAGCTTACCGGGACTAGCGGCGAACACCGGGGAGCTGTTTTTT
TRBJ1-2 few NA TRBV19 CASSISAAAAGYTF TGTGCCAGTAGTATCTCGGCCGCGGCGGCTGGCTACACCTTC
TRBJ2-4 NA TRBD2 TRBV5-8 CASSGGTSGRVAKNIQYF TGTGCCAGCAGCGGAGGGACTAGCGGGAGAGTAGCCAAAAACATTCAGTACTTC
TRBJ2-1 NA NA TRBV7-6 CASSLAGRGPYNEQFF TGTGCCAGCAGCTTAGCGGGGCGGGGGCCCTACAATGAGCAGTTCTTC
TRBJ2-1 NA TRBD2 TRBV28 CASSLLRGRPSYNEQFF TGTGCCAGCAGTTTATTGCGCGGGAGGCCTTCCTACAATGAGCAGTTCTTC
TRBJ1-4 NA NA TRBV23-1 CASSQGRDEKLFF TGCGCCAGCAGTCAGGGGAGGGATGAAAAACTGTTTTTT
TRBJ2-3 NA NA TRBV6-6 CASSYELGPPGDTQYF TGTGCCAGCAGTTACGAATTGGGGCCCCCGGGAGATACGCAGTATTTT
TRBJ2-3 NA NA TRBV5-6 CASSYSGLRSTDTQYF TGTGCCAGCAGCTACTCCGGACTAAGAAGCACAGATACGCAGTATTTT
TRBJ2-3 NA TRBD2 TRBV2 CASGAGALTDTQYF TGTGCCAGCGGAGCGGGGGCCCTCACAGATACGCAGTATTTT
TRBJ2-1 NA TRBD1 TRBV24-1 CATSEDRGRPNEQFF TGTGCCACCAGTGAGGACAGGGGGCGCCCCAATGAGCAGTTCTTC
TRBJ1-1 NA NA TRBV5-4 CASSLVVGVNTEAFF TGTGCCAGCAGCTTGGTGGTAGGGGTAAACACTGAAGCTTTCTTT
TRBJ2-2 NA TRBD1 TRBV3-1/TRBV3-2 CASSQSWSANRGQIGELFF TGTGCCAGCAGCCAAAGTTGGTCGGCGAACAGGGGGCAGATCGGGGAGCTGTTTTTT
TRBJ2-7 NA TRBD1 TRBV3-1/TRBV3-2 CASSQADRVSGEQYF TGTGCCAGCAGCCAAGCAGACAGGGTGTCAGGCGAGCAGTACTTC
TRBJ1-6 NA NA TRBV27 CASSLGPRGNSPLHF TGTGCCAGCAGTTTGGGGCCCCGAGGAAATTCACCCCTCCACTTT
TRBJ1-5 NA NA TRBV5-5 CASSFGGDQPQHF TGTGCCAGCAGCTTTGGGGGGGATCAGCCCCAGCATTTT
TRBJ2-5 NA NA TRBV4-2 CASPKLGGPLQETQYF TGTGCCAGCCCAAAGTTGGGGGGGCCCCTCCAAGAGACCCAGTACTTC
TRBJ2-7 NA TRBD2 TRBV18 CASSPDSGGYEQYF TGTGCCAGCTCACCAGATAGCGGGGGGTACGAGCAGTACTTC
TRBJ2-7 NA NA TRBV10-3 CAISDRAGATYEQYF TGTGCCATCAGTGATAGGGCAGGGGCTACCTACGAGCAGTACTTC
TRBJ2-1 NA TRBD2 TRBV7-2 CASSFGLLGLAGAYNEQFF TGTGCCAGCAGCTTCGGGCTTCTGGGACTAGCGGGGGCCTACAATGAGCAGTTCTTC
TRBJ2-7 NA TRBD1 TRBV6-5 CASRKTGVGSYEQYF TGTGCCAGCAGAAAGACAGGGGTTGGTTCCTACGAGCAGTACTTC
TRBJ2-4 NA TRBD1 TRBV19 CASSTGTGRNIQYF TGTGCCAGTAGTACCGGGACAGGGCGAAACATTCAGTACTTC
TRBJ2-3 NA NA TRBV6-5 CASSYGAGVVDTQYF TGTGCCAGCAGTTACGGCGCAGGGGTTGTAGATACGCAGTATTTT
TRBJ2-1 NA NA TRBV7-2 CASSLVQGGHNEQFF TGTGCCAGCAGCTTAGTGCAGGGCGGCCACAATGAGCAGTTCTTC
TRBJ2-3 few TRBD2 TRBV6-4 CASSKTSGGHADTQYF TGTGCCAGCAGTAAGACTAGCGGGGGGCACGCAGATACGCAGTATTTT
TRBJ2-7 NA NA TRBV3-1/TRBV3-2 CASSQGQDKVRRQYF TGTGCCAGCAGCCAAGGACAGGATAAGGTGCGTAGGCAGTACTTC
TRBJ1-1 NA NA TRBV6-5 CASSYTGIVTEAFF TGTGCCAGCAGTTACACGGGTATTGTGACTGAAGCTTTCTTT
TRBJ2-7 NA NA TRBV2 CASSEPQELEQYF TGTGCCAGCAGTGAACCCCAGGAACTGGAGCAGTACTTC
TRBJ1-4 NA NA TRBV6-7 CASSYRDRERGKLFF TGTGCCAGCAGTTACCGGGACCGGGAGAGGGGAAAACTGTTTTTT
TRBJ2-1 NA NA TRBV7-2 CASSSSGTLGNEQFF TGTGCCAGCAGCTCCTCGGGGACTTTGGGAAATGAGCAGTTCTTC
TRBJ1-1 NA TRBD1 TRBV18 CASSTGGRNTEAFF TGTGCCAGCTCAACAGGGGGCCGGAACACTGAAGCTTTCTTT
TRBJ1-5 NA TRBD1 TRBV6-2/TRBV6-3 CASSPWRDRRQPQHF TGTGCCAGCAGCCCATGGCGGGACAGAAGACAGCCCCAGCATTTT
TRBJ2-5 NA NA TRBV11-3 CASSQSHETQYF TGTGCCAGCAGCCAGTCTCATGAGACCCAGTACTTC
TRBJ2-1 NA TRBD2 TRBV7-2 CASSLASTASGLNEQFF TGTGCCAGCAGCTTAGCATCTACGGCTAGCGGGCTTAATGAGCAGTTCTTC